A selection of T cell receptor beta chains follows, all from one sample in a study of post-analysis software for immune sequencing data. TCRdb called the PCR reads again in MiXCR, with one record for every CDR3 protein. The sample lists just over 250,000 distinct CDR3 sequences; just over 35% were seen once. Sequencing was carried out using blood. These receptors all come from a girl aged 10 to 17 with multiple sclerosis. Both conserved end residues are part of each CDR3. The D gene is left open where the match is weak. Expanded clones get a size class; other rows say once, few or many, or leave the size out.

DNA: TGTGCCAGTAGTTCGACAGGGGGGGCCAGAAACATTCAGTACTTC
CDR3: CASSSTGGARNIQYF
J: TRBJ2-4
V: TRBV19
D: TRBD1
size: .
length: 15

DNA: TGCAGTACTCTGGACTCCCTTATTGCAGATACGCAGTATTTT
CDR3: CSTLDSLIADTQYF
J: TRBJ2-3
V: TRBV20-1
D: .
size: .
length: 14

DNA: TGCAGTGCGAAACTAGCGGGCGTAGCCAAAAACATTCAGTACTTC
CDR3: CSAKLAGVAKNIQYF
J: TRBJ2-4
V: TRBV20-1
D: TRBD2
size: many
length: 15

DNA: TGTGCCACCAGCAGAGACACTAACACTGAAGCTTTCTTT
CDR3: CATSRDTNTEAFF
J: TRBJ1-1
V: TRBV15
D: .
size: many
length: 13

DNA: TGTGCCACTAGCGGGGGAACCGAAGGGATCCAGTACTTC
CDR3: CATSGGTEGIQYF
J: TRBJ2-5
V: TRBV2
D: TRBD2
size: .
length: 13

DNA: TGCGCCAGCAGCCAAGATCGTGCGGGAGGGCCAGACATTCAGTACTTC
CDR3: CASSQDRAGGPDIQYF
J: TRBJ2-4
V: TRBV4-1
D: TRBD2
size: medium-sized
length: 16

DNA: TGCAGTGCTTCTTTTTATGGGCAGAAACTGTTTTTT
CDR3: CSASFYGQKLFF
J: TRBJ1-4
V: TRBV20-1
D: .
size: many
length: 12

DNA: TGCAGCGTTGGCCGCAGGGATTCCAATGAAAAACTGTTTTTT
CDR3: CSVGRRDSNEKLFF
J: TRBJ1-4
V: TRBV29-1
D: .
size: once
length: 14

DNA: TGTGCCAGCAGCCAATCACGGGACGCTTGGGGAAACACCATATATTTT
CDR3: CASSQSRDAWGNTIYF
J: TRBJ1-3
V: TRBV16
D: .
size: once
length: 16

DNA: TGTGCCATCAGTGAGATACAGGGAACGCAGCCCCAGCATTTT
CDR3: CAISEIQGTQPQHF
J: TRBJ1-5
V: TRBV10-3
D: .
size: .
length: 14

DNA: TGTGCCAGCAGTTTAGGAGAATATTACCAAGAGACCCAGTACTTC
CDR3: CASSLGEYYQETQYF
J: TRBJ2-5
V: TRBV12-3/TRBV12-4
D: .
size: .
length: 15

DNA: TGTGCCAGCAGCTCCTCTGGGACAGGGGGATACAATGAGCAGTTCTTC
CDR3: CASSSSGTGGYNEQFF
J: TRBJ2-1
V: TRBV11-2
D: TRBD1
size: many
length: 16

DNA: TGTGCCACCAAGACAGGCCCTGGCGGGAGTACAGATACGCAGTATTTT
CDR3: CATKTGPGGSTDTQYF
J: TRBJ2-3
V: TRBV12-3/TRBV12-4
D: .
size: many
length: 16

DNA: TGTGCCACCAGCACCCAACCTGACAGAGGCAATGAGCAGTTCTTC
CDR3: CATSTQPDRGNEQFF
J: TRBJ2-1
V: TRBV15
D: .
size: many
length: 15

DNA: TGTGCCAGCAGCTTAGAGGGGCGAGATACGCAGTATTTT
CDR3: CASSLEGRDTQYF
J: TRBJ2-3
V: TRBV11-2
D: .
size: .
length: 13

DNA: TGCAGTGCCCCCAGCGGGAGGGGGTACAATGAGCAGTTCTTC
CDR3: CSAPSGRGYNEQFF
J: TRBJ2-1
V: TRBV20-1
D: TRBD2
size: .
length: 14

DNA: TGCGCCAGCAGTCTTGGACTAGCGGGGGTGGGTATCGACATTCAGTACTTC
CDR3: CASSLGLAGVGIDIQYF
J: TRBJ2-4
V: TRBV4-1
D: TRBD2
size: many
length: 17

DNA: TGCAGCGTAAAGGACAGGCTTAGCACAGATACGCAGTATTTT
CDR3: CSVKDRLSTDTQYF
J: TRBJ2-3
V: TRBV29-1
D: TRBD1
size: many
length: 14

DNA: TGCGCCAGCAGCCAGGCGGGTTGGGCCGGGGAGCTGTTTTTT
CDR3: CASSQAGWAGELFF
J: TRBJ2-2
V: TRBV4-1
D: .
size: .
length: 14

DNA: TGTGCCAGCAGGGAGACGACCGGGGAGCTGTTTTTT
CDR3: CASRETTGELFF
J: TRBJ2-2
V: TRBV6-5
D: .
size: few
length: 12

DNA: TGTGCCAGCAGTTTCTCGCAGGGACCCTACGAGCAGTACTTC
CDR3: CASSFSQGPYEQYF
J: TRBJ2-7
V: TRBV27
D: .
size: .
length: 14

DNA: TGTGCCAGCAGCATTCGACTAGCGGGGTACACAGATACGCAGTATTTT
CDR3: CASSIRLAGYTDTQYF
J: TRBJ2-3
V: TRBV21-1
D: .
size: many
length: 16

DNA: TGTGCCAGCAGCTTACCCGTGACTGAAGCTTTCTTT
CDR3: CASSLPVTEAFF
J: TRBJ1-1
V: TRBV7-9
D: .
size: few
length: 12

DNA: TGTGCCAGCAGCTTACCGACAGTCCAAGAGACCCAGTACTTC
CDR3: CASSLPTVQETQYF
J: TRBJ2-5
V: TRBV5-5
D: .
size: many
length: 14

DNA: TGTGCCAGCAGACGACAGGGCGTGAACACTGAAGCTTTCTTT
CDR3: CASRRQGVNTEAFF
J: TRBJ1-1
V: TRBV2
D: TRBD1
size: few
length: 14

DNA: TGTGCCAGCACCTTTAGTCCCGGACTTCCCAATGAGCAGTTCTTC
CDR3: CASTFSPGLPNEQFF
J: TRBJ2-1
V: TRBV27
D: .
size: many
length: 15

DNA: TGTGCCAGCAGCTTGGGCCCGGAGACCCGGTACTTC
CDR3: CASSLGPETRYF
J: TRBJ2-5
V: TRBV9
D: .
size: .
length: 12

DNA: TGCGCCAGCAGCTTGGGCCCGGGGAGCGGGAGCACAGATACGCGGTATTTT
CDR3: CASSLGPGSGSTDTRYF
J: TRBJ2-3
V: TRBV5-1
D: TRBD2
size: few
length: 17

DNA: TGTGCCAGCAGGCCTCATGCCGGGGCCGCGGGCTACACCTTC
CDR3: CASRPHAGAAGYTF
J: TRBJ1-2
V: TRBV27
D: .
size: many
length: 14

DNA: TGCAGTGCCGCCGGGACTAGCTATGAGCAGTTCTTC
CDR3: CSAAGTSYEQFF
J: TRBJ2-1
V: TRBV20-1
D: TRBD2
size: many
length: 12

DNA: TGTGCCGGCAGCGTAGTTCCCGCTAGCACAGATACGCAGTATTTT
CDR3: CAGSVVPASTDTQYF
J: TRBJ2-3
V: TRBV9
D: .
size: .
length: 15

DNA: TGTGCCAGCAGCCCACCACTTATAGCGGGAGGTAATGAGCAGTTCTTC
CDR3: CASSPPLIAGGNEQFF
J: TRBJ2-1
V: TRBV7-6
D: TRBD2
size: .
length: 16

DNA: TGTGCCTGGAGTGTATTTAGCGGTGGGGAGCAGTTCTTC
CDR3: CAWSVFSGGEQFF
J: TRBJ2-1
V: TRBV30
D: .
size: few
length: 13

DNA: TGTGCCAGCAGTCCGCCAGGAGGGACTAGCGGGAGTACACAAGAGACCCAGTACTTC
CDR3: CASSPPGGTSGSTQETQYF
J: TRBJ2-5
V: TRBV6-2/TRBV6-3
D: TRBD2
size: few
length: 19